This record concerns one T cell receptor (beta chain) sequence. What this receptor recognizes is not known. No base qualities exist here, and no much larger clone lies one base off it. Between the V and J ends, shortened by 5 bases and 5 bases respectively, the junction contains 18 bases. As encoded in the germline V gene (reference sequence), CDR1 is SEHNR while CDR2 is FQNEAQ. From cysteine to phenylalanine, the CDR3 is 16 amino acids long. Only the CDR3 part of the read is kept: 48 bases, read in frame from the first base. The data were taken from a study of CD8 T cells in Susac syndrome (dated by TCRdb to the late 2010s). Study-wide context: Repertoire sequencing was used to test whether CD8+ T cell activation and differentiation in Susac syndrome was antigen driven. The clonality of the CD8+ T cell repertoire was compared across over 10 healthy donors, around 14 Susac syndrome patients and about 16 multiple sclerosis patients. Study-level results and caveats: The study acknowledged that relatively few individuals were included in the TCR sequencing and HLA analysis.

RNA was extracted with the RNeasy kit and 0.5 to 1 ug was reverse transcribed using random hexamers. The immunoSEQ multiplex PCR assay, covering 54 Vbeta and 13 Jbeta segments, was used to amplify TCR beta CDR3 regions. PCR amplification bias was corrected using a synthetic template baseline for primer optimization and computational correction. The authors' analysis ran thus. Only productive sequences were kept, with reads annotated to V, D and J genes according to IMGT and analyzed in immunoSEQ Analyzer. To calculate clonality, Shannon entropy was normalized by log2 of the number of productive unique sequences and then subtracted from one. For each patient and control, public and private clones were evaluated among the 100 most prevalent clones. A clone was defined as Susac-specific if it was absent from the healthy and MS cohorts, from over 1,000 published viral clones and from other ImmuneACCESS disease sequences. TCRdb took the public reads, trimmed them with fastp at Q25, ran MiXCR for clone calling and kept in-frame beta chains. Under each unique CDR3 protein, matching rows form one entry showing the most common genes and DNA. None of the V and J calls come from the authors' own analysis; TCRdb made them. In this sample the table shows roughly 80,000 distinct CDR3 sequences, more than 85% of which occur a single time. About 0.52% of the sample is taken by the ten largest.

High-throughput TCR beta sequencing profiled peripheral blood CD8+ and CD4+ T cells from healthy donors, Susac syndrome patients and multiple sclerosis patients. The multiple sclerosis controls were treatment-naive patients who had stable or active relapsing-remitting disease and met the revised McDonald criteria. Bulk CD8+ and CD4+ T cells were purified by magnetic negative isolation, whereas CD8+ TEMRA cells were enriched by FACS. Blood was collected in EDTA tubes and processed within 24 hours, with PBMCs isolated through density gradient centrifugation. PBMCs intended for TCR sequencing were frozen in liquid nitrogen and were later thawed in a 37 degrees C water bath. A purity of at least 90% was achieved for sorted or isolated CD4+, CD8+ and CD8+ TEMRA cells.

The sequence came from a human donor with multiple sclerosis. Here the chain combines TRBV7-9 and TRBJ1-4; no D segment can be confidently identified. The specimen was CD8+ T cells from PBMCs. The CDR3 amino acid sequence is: CASSQTISFRNEKLFF. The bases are TGTGCCAGCAGCCAAACAATCAGTTTCAGGAATGAAAAACTGTTTTTT.